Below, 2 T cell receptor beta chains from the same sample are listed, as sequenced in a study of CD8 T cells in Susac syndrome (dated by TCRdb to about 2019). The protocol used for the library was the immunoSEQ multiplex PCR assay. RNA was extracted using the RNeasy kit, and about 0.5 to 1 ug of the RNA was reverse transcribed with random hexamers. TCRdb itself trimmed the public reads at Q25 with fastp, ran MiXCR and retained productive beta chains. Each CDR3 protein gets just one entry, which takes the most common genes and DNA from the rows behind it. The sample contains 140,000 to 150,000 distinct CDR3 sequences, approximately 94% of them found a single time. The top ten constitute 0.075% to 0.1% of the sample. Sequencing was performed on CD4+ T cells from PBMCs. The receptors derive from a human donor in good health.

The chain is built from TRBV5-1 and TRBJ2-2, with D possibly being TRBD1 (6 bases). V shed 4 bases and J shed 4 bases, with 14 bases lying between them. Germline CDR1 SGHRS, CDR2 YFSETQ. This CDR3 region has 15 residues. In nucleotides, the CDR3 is TGCGCCAGCAGCGGGGACCCCAGGGGCACCGGGGAGCTGTTTTTT. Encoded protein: CASSGDPRGTGELFF.

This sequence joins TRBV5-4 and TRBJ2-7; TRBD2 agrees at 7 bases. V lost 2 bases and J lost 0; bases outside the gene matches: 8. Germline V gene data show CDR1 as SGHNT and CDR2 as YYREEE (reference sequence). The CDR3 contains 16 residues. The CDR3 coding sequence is TGTGCCAGCAGCTTCTCCAGCGGGGTTAGCTCCTACGAGCAGTACTTC. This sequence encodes CASSFSSGVSSYEQYF.